These 32 T cell receptor beta chains share one sample of origin, sequenced in a study of molecular identifiers for immune sequencing clone quantification. TCRdb re-analysed the PCR reads in MiXCR, keeping a single row per CDR3 protein. The table shows a few hundred thousand distinct CDR3 sequences, with 20% to 25% occurring only once. The sample consisted of naive CD8+ T cells from blood, with Jurkat cell RNA spiked in. Subset in this sample: FACS-sorted CD8+CD4-CCR7+CD45RA+ naive T cells. The receptor set was obtained from a human donor in good health. Some libraries in this study had Jurkat cell RNA spiked in.

This rearrangement joins TRBV13 to TRBJ1-1; unclear D gene. Trimming removed 2 bases from V and 3 bases from J, with 13 bases in between. The CDR3 contains 15 residues. Germline V gene sequence: CDR1 PRHDT, CDR2 FYEKMQ (reference sequence). The CDR3 loop reads CASSLYGTLDTEAFF. The CDR3 DNA follows: TGTGCCAGCAGCTTATATGGAACGCTGGACACTGAAGCTTTCTTT.

This clonotype was picked up many times. The genes are TRBV19 and TRBJ2-2; no clear D. The CDR3 sequence is 11 residues long. Germline CDR1 is LNHDA and CDR2 is SQIVND (reference sequence). Trimming took 7 bases from V and 5 from J, leaving 5 bases between them. CDR3 nucleotide sequence: TGTGCCAGTATGGGGACCGGGGAGCTGTTTTTT. Translation gives CASMGTGELFF.

This clonotype appeared many times. The chain is built from TRBV14 and TRBJ2-3; the match to TRBD1 covers 8 bases. V dropped 3 bases and J dropped 6; count of bases not matched to a gene: 5. This CDR3 is 14 amino acids long. CDR1 and CDR2 from the germline V gene are SGHDN and FVKESK. CDR3 residues: CASSQRTGYDTQYF. CDR3 bases: TGTGCCAGCAGCCAGCGGACAGGGTATGATACGCAGTATTTT.

Comments on this clonotype: A much larger clone lies one base from this, so it may be a read error. V and J are TRBV7-2 and TRBJ1-4; D gene ambiguous. V dropped 5 bases and J dropped 5 bases, with 18 bases sitting between them. Germline V CDR1 and CDR2: SGHTA, FQGNSA. This CDR3 is 16 amino acids long. Here the CDR3 DNA reads TGTGCCAGCAGCACAGAGGCATGGGCCCTAAATGAAAAACTGTTTTTT. As protein: CASSTEAWALNEKLFF.

This clonotype was observed at least ten times. CDR3 coding DNA: TGTGCCAGCCGCTTTGGGGACAGCAACACCTACGAGCAGTACTTC. It encodes CASRFGDSNTYEQYF. The V gene is TRBV4-2, the J gene TRBJ2-7; 7 bases match TRBD1. The CDR3 is made up of 15 amino acids. Germline assignment: CDR1 LGHNA and CDR2 YNFKEQ. Trimming cost V 8 bases and J 2 bases; bases outside gene matches: 12.

Comments on this clonotype: A much larger clone sits a single nucleotide away, making a read error possible. This chain joins TRBV11-2 and TRBJ1-1; 9 bases match TRBD1. Per the germline V gene, CDR1 is SGHAT and CDR2 is FQNNGV. This CDR3 contains 16 residues. This CDR3 reads CAGSPWADRGRTEAFF. Here the CDR3 DNA reads TGTGCCGGCAGCCCATGGGCCGACAGGGGGAGGACTGAAGCTTTCTTT.

A note on this clonotype: One base away lies a much larger clone, so this may be a sequencing read error. The chain joins TRBV12-3 or TRBV12-4 to TRBJ2-3; 7 nucleotides agree with TRBD2. This CDR3 contains 16 residues. The CDR3 here is CVSNHPERGAWNTQYF. DNA of the CDR3: TGTGTCAGCAATCACCCCGAGCGGGGAGCCTGGAATACGCAGTATTTT.

This sequence joins TRBV9 and TRBJ2-5; tentatively, D is TRBD1 or TRBD2 (6 bases each). The V gene lost 3 bases and the J gene lost 3 bases, with 12 bases spanning the gap. The CDR3 is made up of 14 amino acids. Germline CDR1 is SGDLS and CDR2 is YYNGEE. The CDR3 DNA is TGTGCCAGCAGCGCGGGGGCCCTTAAAGAGACCCAGTACTTC. This translates into CASSAGALKETQYF.

J is TRBJ2-5 and V is TRBV7-2; 12 bases are a match to TRBD1. The CDR3 runs to 15 residues. After removal of 4 bases from V and 5 bases from J, the junction contained 5 bases not matched to a gene. The germline CDR1 and CDR2 sequences are SGHTA and FQGNSA. In DNA form, the CDR3 reads TGTGCCAGCAGCTGGGGACAGGGGGCTGCGGAGACCCAGTACTTC. It is translated as CASSWGQGAAETQYF.

V gene TRBV30 combines with J gene TRBJ1-6; tentative D call: TRBD1 (6 bases). CDR1 GTSNPN and CDR2 SVGIG come from the germline V gene (reference sequence). The CDR3 covers 13 residues. V gave up 2 bases and J gave up 10 bases, with 12 bases separating them. CDR3 in amino acids: CAWSYRDGSPLHF. CDR3 bases: TGTGCCTGGAGTTACAGGGATGGCTCACCCCTCCACTTT.

A few counts support this clonotype. The gene calls are TRBV19 and TRBJ2-1; TRBD1 is a possible D gene (6 bases). The CDR3 loop spans 14 amino acids. CDR1 and CDR2 (germline): LNHDA, SQIVND (reference sequence). Trimming left V 5 bases short and J 5 bases short, with 13 bases between. This CDR3 is CASSDVGAHNEQFF. The DNA for the CDR3 is TGTGCCAGTAGTGATGTGGGGGCGCACAATGAGCAGTTCTTC.

This clonotype was counted at least ten times. The rearrangement joins TRBV28 to TRBJ1-1; D is perhaps TRBD1 (6 bases). Germline V gene lookup returns CDR1 MDHEN and CDR2 SYDVKM. Trimming removed 2 bases from V and 4 bases from J, with 11 bases in between. The CDR3 has 14 amino acids. The CDR3 DNA follows: TGTGCCAGCAGTTTAGGGTTAGGGGGCACTGAAGCTTTCTTT. Translating gives CASSLGLGGTEAFF.

This clonotype was seen only a few times. The rearrangement links TRBV4-1 to TRBJ2-1; TRBD2 might be the D (6 bases). Germline lookup yields CDR1 MGHRA and CDR2 YSYEKL. V gave up 1 base and J gave up 7 bases, with 17 bases separating them. CDR3 length: 16 residues. DNA for the CDR3: TGCGCCAGCAGCCAAGTGCGAAGCGGGCCGGGGAATGAGCAGTTCTTC. Its protein product is CASSQVRSGPGNEQFF.

This clonotype occurred a few times. This sequence joins TRBV30 and TRBJ2-1; D is unclear. CDR1 is GTSNPN, CDR2 SVGIG, per germline (reference sequence). The CDR3 is 12 residues long. Trimming took off 8 bases at V and 8 bases at J, with 16 bases between the two ends. CDR3 sequence: CAIKSLPHEQFF. CDR3 DNA: TGTGCCATCAAGTCACTCCCCCATGAGCAGTTCTTC.

Turning to this clonotype: A much larger clone differs by one base, so this may be a read error. The chain employs TRBV6-2 or TRBV6-3 and TRBJ1-1; 8 nucleotides agree with TRBD1. Germline values: CDR1 MNHEY, CDR2 SVGEGT. The length of the CDR3 is 15 residues. CDR3 nucleotide sequence: TGTGTCAGCAGTAACTCAGGGGGCGGAGGCACTGAAGCTTTCTTT. It encodes CVSSNSGGGGTEAFF.

About this clonotype itself: This may be a read error: a much more frequent sequence differs by one nucleotide. V usage is TRBV12-3 or TRBV12-4 and J usage is TRBJ2-7; 8 bases align to TRBD1. The CDR3 has 15 amino acids. V lost 5 bases and J lost 6; bases outside the gene matches: 12. The CDR3 nucleotides are TGTGCCAGCAGTATAACCGGGACAGGAAACTGCGAGCAGTACTTC. Its translation is CASSITGTGNCEQYF.

V and J are TRBV4-3 and TRBJ2-1; unclear D gene. The V and J ends lost 4 bases and 7 bases respectively, with 14 bases between them. The CDR3 length is 14 residues. Germline V gives CDR1 LGHNA, CDR2 YSLEER. CDR3 region: CASSLLRNQNEQFF. CDR3 DNA sequence: TGCGCCAGCAGCCTACTTAGGAACCAAAATGAGCAGTTCTTC.

This clonotype has at least ten counts. The junction does not match germline at one end; this may be a read error. The genes are TRBV4-3 and TRBJ1-6; D is unclear. The CDR3 consists of 16 residues. Germline CDR1 reads LGHNA; CDR2 reads YSLEER. CDR3 sequence: CASSKEMNSYNSPLHF. In DNA, the CDR3 is TGCGCCAGCAGCAAAGAGATGAACTCCTATAATTCACCCCTCCACTTT.

Ten or more counts support this clonotype. The chain employs TRBV12-5 and TRBJ1-1; perhaps TRBD1 as D (6 bases). Trimming left V 7 bases short and J 5 bases short, with 14 bases between. Germline V CDR1 and CDR2: LGHNT, FRNRAP. The CDR3 runs to 13 residues. DNA for the CDR3: TGTGCTAGTGCTACTCGGGGGCGAACTGAAGCTTTCTTT. Translation: CASATRGRTEAFF.

This clonotype was observed a handful of times. The rearrangement uses TRBV10-3 and TRBJ1-2; D possibly corresponds to TRBD1 (6 bases). This CDR3 contains 13 residues. V gave up 11 bases and J gave up 0 bases, with 13 bases separating them. Germline CDR1 reads ENHRY; CDR2 reads SYGVKD. Here the CDR3 DNA reads TGTGCCGTCTTCGACAGGTCTAACTATGGCTACACCTTC. Translating it yields CAVFDRSNYGYTF.

This clonotype was counted only a few times. J is TRBJ2-5 and V is TRBV11-2, with D unclear. Germline lookup yields CDR1 SGHAT and CDR2 FQNNGV. The CDR3 has 15 amino acids. The V gene lost 4 bases and the J gene lost 2 bases, with 14 bases spanning the gap. The CDR3 nucleotides are TGTGCCAGCAGCTCATGGGCAGACAAACAAGAGACCCAGTACTTC. This gives the protein CASSSWADKQETQYF.

This clonotype has only a few counts. The J gene is TRBJ2-6, the V gene TRBV6-5; the match to TRBD2 covers 7 bases. The CDR3 is made up of 15 amino acids. The V gene end was trimmed by 9 bases and the J gene end by 2 bases; junction bases not matched to a gene: 7. CDR1 and CDR2 (germline): MNHEY, SVGAGI. The CDR3 is CASSTRGAGANVLTF. Written as DNA, the CDR3 is TGTGCCAGTAGTACACGGGGGGCTGGGGCCAACGTCCTGACTTTC.

In this sample, this clonotype turned up once. A read error may be the cause here, since a much bigger clone is one base away. Here the CDR3 omits its conserved ending phenylalanine or tryptophan, so a read error is the likely source. The chain joins TRBV30 to TRBJ1-5; 7 nucleotides agree with TRBD1. CDR1 is GTSNPN and CDR2 is SVGIG in the germline V gene (reference sequence). The CDR3 runs to 16 residues. The J segment lost 2 bases and the V segment lost 2 bases, leaving 9 bases of the junction unmatched. CDR3 DNA sequence: TGTGCCTGGAGTACGAAGAGGGGGCACGGCAATCAGCCCCAGCATTCT. Translating it yields CAWSTKRGHGNQPQHS.

This clonotype was seen ten or more times. The chain links TRBV6-2 or TRBV6-3 to TRBJ2-3, with 12 bases fitting TRBD2. Losses at the gene ends were 2 bases for V and 4 bases for J; bases not matched to a gene: 4. Germline CDR1 reads MNHEY; CDR2 reads SVGEGT. The CDR3 has 16 residues. The DNA of the CDR3 is TGTGCCAGCAGTTACAGCCTAGCGGGAGGGCCAGATACGCAGTATTTT. Its translation: CASSYSLAGGPDTQYF.

This clonotype has a count of ten or more. The rearrangement uses TRBV12-3 or TRBV12-4 and TRBJ2-6, with 7 bases fitting TRBD2. With 6 bases clipped from V and 7 bases from J, the junction kept 9 bases outside the gene matches. The length of the CDR3 is 15 residues. The CDR3 protein is CASSMGGLFANVLTF. CDR3 nucleotide sequence: TGTGCCAGCAGCATGGGGGGGTTATTTGCCAACGTCCTGACTTTC.

This clonotype was seen a handful of times. The chain combines TRBV15 with TRBJ2-2; D might be TRBD1 (6 bases). Deletions cut 0 bases from V and 7 bases from J, with 15 bases between. Germline V gives CDR1 LNHNV, CDR2 YYDKDF (reference sequence). The CDR3 length is 16 residues. The CDR3 nucleotides read TGTGCCACCAGCAGAGAGGGATCAGGGGTGGACGGGGAGCTGTTTTTT. Translation gives CATSREGSGVDGELFF.

The rearrangement links TRBV27 to TRBJ2-3; TRBD2 aligns across 8 bases. Germline-derived CDR1 and CDR2 are MNHEY and SMNVEV (reference sequence). V shed 3 bases and J 5 bases; nucleotides not matched to a gene: 7. This CDR3 has 15 amino acids. CDR3 loop: CASSFFGGAGDTQYF. The CDR3 nucleotides are TGTGCCAGCAGTTTTTTCGGGGGGGCCGGAGATACGCAGTATTTT.

Ten or more counts support this clonotype. This chain connects TRBV6-5 to TRBJ2-1, with D possibly being TRBD1 (6 bases). V was clipped by 2 bases and J by 9 bases, with 20 bases between them. Per germline, CDR1 MNHEY and CDR2 SVGAGI. The CDR3 runs 16 residues. The DNA of the CDR3 is TGTGCCAGCAGTTACGCTTCCACAGGGTTGGTCGGTGAGCAGTTCTTC. Translating gives CASSYASTGLVGEQFF.

This clonotype has ten or more counts. The CDR3 spells CASSQDYRVNTEAFF. The CDR3 bases are TGCGCCAGCAGCCAAGATTACCGAGTAAACACTGAAGCTTTCTTT. V and J are TRBV4-3 and TRBJ1-1; D call uncertain. The V gene's germline CDR1 is LGHNA and CDR2 YSLEER. V was trimmed by 0 bases and J by 2 bases, leaving 10 bases between them. The CDR3 is 15 residues long.

This clonotype came up many times. This chain uses TRBV2 with TRBJ1-1; D possibly corresponds to TRBD1 (5 bases). This CDR3 has 13 amino acids. Trimming removed 4 bases from V and 7 bases from J, with 13 bases in between. Germline assignment: CDR1 SNHLY and CDR2 FYNNEI. DNA for the CDR3: TGTGCCAGCAGTGTCGGGATAGGGGTTGAAGCTTTCTTT. Protein: CASSVGIGVEAFF.

This clonotype was recorded many times. The rearrangement uses TRBV20-1 and TRBJ2-7, with a weak D call TRBD1 (5 bases). Germline assignment: CDR1 DFQATT and CDR2 SNEGSKA (reference sequence). V was pared by 0 bases and J by 4 bases, with 22 bases between. The CDR3 spans 17 residues. Here the CDR3 DNA reads TGCAGTGCTAGAGATAGTCGGACGGCAGGGATGGTGTACGAGCAGTACTTC. Its translation: CSARDSRTAGMVYEQYF.

The sample holds many counts of this clonotype. This rearrangement joins TRBV4-3 to TRBJ1-1, with 10 bases matching TRBD1. The CDR3 extends over 15 amino acids. Trimming cost V 1 base and J 5 bases; bases outside gene matches: 4. The V gene's germline CDR1 is LGHNA and CDR2 YSLEER. Here the CDR3 DNA reads TGCGCCAGCAGCCAAGTGATGGACAGGGGGACTGAAGCTTTCTTT. Translating gives CASSQVMDRGTEAFF.